These 3 T cell receptor beta chains originate from one sample sequenced in a study of blood T cell repertoires in COVID-19. Here immunoSEQ multiplex PCR was the method, and the copy in TCRdb shows in-frame clones only, minus some. Here the sample spans about 100,000 clones, just under 95% being singletons. Sequencing was performed on peripheral blood. The receptors shown here come from a man in his 70s with acute or convalescent COVID-19.

This clone was found a few times. The rearrangement links TRBV15 to TRBJ2-1; 8 bases agree with TRBD1. After removal of 0 bases from V and 7 bases from J, the junction contained 5 bases not matched to a gene. This CDR3 is 15 amino acids long. CDR1 and CDR2 (germline): LNHNV, YYDKDF (reference sequence). The chain's CDR3 is CATSRDAGGTNEQFF. The CDR3 region has the DNA TGTGCCACCAGCAGAGATGCAGGGGGCACAAATGAGCAGTTCTTC.

This clone occurred a few times. The chain has TRBV29-1 and TRBJ2-7; 9 bases agree with TRBD1. CDR3 length: 13 amino acids. The V gene's germline CDR1 is SQVTM and CDR2 ANQGSEA. The junction had 10 bases not matched to a gene; V was cut back by 6 bases and J by 7 bases. In DNA, the CDR3 is TGCAGCGTGCGGGGACAGGGTGAGGGAGAGCAGTACTTC. It encodes CSVRGQGEGEQYF.

The rearrangement joins TRBV10-3 to TRBJ1-3; D is unresolved. The CDR3 runs 14 residues. V was cut by 3 bases and J by 4 bases, with 10 bases left in between. The V gene's germline CDR1 is ENHRY and CDR2 SYGVKD. CDR3 sequence (DNA): TGTGCCATCAGTGACCCGACTGGGGGAAACACCATATATTTT. It translates to CAISDPTGGNTIYF.